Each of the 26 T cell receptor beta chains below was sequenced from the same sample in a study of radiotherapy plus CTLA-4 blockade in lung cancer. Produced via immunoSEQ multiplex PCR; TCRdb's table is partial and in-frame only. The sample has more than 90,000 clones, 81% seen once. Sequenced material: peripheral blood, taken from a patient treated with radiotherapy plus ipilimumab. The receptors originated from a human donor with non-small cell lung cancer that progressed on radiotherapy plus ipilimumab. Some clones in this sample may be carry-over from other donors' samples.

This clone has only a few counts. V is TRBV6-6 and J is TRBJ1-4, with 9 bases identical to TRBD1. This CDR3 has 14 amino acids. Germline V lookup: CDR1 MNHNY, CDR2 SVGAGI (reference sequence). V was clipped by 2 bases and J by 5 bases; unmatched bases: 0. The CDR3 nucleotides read TGTGCCAGCAGTTACGGGACAGGGAATGAAAAACTGTTTTTT. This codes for CASSYGTGNEKLFF.

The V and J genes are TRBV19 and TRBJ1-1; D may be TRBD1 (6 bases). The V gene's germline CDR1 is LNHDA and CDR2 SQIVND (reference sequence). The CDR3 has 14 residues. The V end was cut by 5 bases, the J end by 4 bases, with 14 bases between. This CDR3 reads CASSLRGLITEAFF. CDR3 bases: TGTGCCAGTAGTCTGAGGGGGTTGATCACTGAAGCTTTCTTT. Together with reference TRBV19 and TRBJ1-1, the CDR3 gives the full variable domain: DGGITQSPKYLFRKEGQNVTLSCEQNLNHDAMYWYRQDPGQGLRLIYYSQIVNDFQKGDIAEGYSVSREKKESFPLTVTSAQKNPTAFYLCASSLRGLITEAFFGQGTRLTVV.

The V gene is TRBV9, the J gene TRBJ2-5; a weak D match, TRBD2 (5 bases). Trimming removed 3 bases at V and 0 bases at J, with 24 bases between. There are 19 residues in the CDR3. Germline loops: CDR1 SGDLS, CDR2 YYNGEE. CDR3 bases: TGTGCCAGCAGCGCATTAACAACCCCAGAGGGTCCCGACCAAGAGACCCAGTACTTC. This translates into CASSALTTPEGPDQETQYF.

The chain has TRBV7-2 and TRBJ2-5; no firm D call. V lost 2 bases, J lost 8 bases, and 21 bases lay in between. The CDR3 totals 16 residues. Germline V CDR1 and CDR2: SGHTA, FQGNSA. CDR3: CASSLTSAAPLSTQYF. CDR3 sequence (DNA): TGTGCCAGCAGCTTAACATCGGCAGCCCCTTTGTCAACCCAGTACTTC.

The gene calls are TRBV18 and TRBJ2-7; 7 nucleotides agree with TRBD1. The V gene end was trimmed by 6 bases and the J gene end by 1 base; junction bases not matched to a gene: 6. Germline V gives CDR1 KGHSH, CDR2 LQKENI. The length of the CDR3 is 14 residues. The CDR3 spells CASSPGTASYEQYF. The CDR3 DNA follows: TGTGCCAGCTCCCCCGGGACAGCGTCCTACGAGCAGTACTTC. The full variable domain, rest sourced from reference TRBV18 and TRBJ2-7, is NAGVMQNPRHLVRRRGQEARLRCSPMKGHSHVYWYRQLPEEGLKFMVYLQKENIIDESGMPKERFSAEFPKEGPSILRIQQVVRGDSAAYFCASSPGTASYEQYFGPGTRLTVT.

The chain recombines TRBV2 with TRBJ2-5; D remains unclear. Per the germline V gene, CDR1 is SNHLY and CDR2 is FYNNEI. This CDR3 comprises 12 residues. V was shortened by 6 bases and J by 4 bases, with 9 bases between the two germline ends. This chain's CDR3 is CASRERGETQYF. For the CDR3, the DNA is TGTGCCAGCAGGGAGCGCGGAGAGACCCAGTACTTC.

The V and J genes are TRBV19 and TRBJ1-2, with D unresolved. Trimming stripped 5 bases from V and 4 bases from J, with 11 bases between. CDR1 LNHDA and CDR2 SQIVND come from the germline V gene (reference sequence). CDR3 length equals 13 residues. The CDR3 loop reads CASSEAVSYGYTF. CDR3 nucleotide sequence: TGTGCCAGTAGTGAGGCAGTGAGCTATGGCTACACCTTC.

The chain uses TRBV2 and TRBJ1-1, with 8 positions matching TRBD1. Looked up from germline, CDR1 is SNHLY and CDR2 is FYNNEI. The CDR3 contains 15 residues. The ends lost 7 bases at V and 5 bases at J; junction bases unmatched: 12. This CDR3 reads CASTPRQGRSTEAFF. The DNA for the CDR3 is TGTGCCAGCACCCCCCGACAGGGGCGGAGTACTGAAGCTTTCTTT. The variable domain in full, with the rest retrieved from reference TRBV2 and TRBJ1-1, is EPEVTQTPSHQVTQMGQEVILRCVPISNHLYFYWYRQILGQKVEFLVSFYNNEISEKSEIFDDQFSVERPDGSNFTLKIRSTKLEDSAMYFCASTPRQGRSTEAFFGQGTRLTVV.

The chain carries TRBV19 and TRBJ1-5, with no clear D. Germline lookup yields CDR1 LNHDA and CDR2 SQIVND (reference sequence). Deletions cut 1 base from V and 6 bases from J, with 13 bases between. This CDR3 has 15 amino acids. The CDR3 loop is CASSIGIGSIQPQHF. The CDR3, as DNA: TGTGCCAGTAGTATAGGTATCGGCTCTATTCAGCCCCAGCATTTT.

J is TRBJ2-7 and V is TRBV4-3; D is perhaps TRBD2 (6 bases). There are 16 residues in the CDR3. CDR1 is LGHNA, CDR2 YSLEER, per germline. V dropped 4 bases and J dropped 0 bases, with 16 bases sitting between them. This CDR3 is CASSPHGGAFSYEQYF. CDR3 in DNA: TGCGCCAGCAGCCCCCACGGAGGGGCCTTCTCCTACGAGCAGTACTTC.

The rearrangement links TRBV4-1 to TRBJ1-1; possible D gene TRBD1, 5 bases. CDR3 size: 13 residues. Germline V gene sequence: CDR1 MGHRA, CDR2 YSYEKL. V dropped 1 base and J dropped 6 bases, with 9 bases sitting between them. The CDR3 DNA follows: TGCGCCAGCAGCCAAGTACGGGGGTCTGAAGCTTTCTTT. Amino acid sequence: CASSQVRGSEAFF.

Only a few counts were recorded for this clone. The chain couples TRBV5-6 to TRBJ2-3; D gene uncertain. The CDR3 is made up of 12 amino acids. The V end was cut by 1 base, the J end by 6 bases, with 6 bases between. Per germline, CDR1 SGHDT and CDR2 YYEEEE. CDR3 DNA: TGTGCCAGCAGCTTGAAATCGGATACGCAGTATTTT. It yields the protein CASSLKSDTQYF.

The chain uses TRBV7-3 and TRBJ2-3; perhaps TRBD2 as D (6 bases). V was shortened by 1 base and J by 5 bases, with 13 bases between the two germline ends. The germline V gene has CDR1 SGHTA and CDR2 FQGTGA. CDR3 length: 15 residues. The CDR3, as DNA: TGTGCCAGCAGCTTAAAGGCGGGGATTGAAGATACGCAGTATTTT. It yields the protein CASSLKAGIEDTQYF.

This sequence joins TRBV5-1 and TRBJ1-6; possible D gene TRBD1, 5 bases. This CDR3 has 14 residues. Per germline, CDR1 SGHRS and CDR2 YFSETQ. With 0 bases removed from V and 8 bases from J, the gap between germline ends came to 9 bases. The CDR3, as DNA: TGCGCCAGCAGCTTGGAGGGGCTGGATTCACCCCTCCACTTT. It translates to CASSLEGLDSPLHF.

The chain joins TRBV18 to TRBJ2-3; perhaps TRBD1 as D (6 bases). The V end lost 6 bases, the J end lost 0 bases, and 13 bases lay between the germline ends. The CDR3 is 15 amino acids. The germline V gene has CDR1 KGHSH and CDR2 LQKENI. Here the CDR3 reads CASSRRGPSTDTQYF. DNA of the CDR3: TGTGCCAGCTCCCGCAGGGGTCCTAGCACAGATACGCAGTATTTT.

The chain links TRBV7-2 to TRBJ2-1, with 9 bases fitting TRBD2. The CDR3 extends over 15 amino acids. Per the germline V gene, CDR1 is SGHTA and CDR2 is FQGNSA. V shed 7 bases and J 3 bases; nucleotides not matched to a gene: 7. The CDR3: CASKISGGFYNEQFF. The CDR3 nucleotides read TGTGCCAGCAAAATAAGCGGGGGGTTCTACAATGAGCAGTTCTTC.

The chain's CDR3 is CASRDIGLPGYTF. CDR3 DNA: TGTGCCAGTAGGGACATTGGACTTCCCGGCTACACCTTC. This chain uses TRBV19 with TRBJ1-2; D perhaps matches TRBD1 (5 bases). This CDR3 is built from 13 residues. The V end lost 6 bases, the J end lost 8 bases, and 16 bases lay between the germline ends. Germline V gene data show CDR1 as LNHDA and CDR2 as SQIVND (reference sequence).

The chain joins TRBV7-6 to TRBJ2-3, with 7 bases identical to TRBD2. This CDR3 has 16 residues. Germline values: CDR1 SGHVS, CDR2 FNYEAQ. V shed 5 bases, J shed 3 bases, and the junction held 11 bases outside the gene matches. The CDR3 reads CASSRTTWRGTDTQYF. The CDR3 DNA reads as TGTGCCAGCAGCCGCACCACCTGGCGGGGGACAGATACGCAGTATTTT.

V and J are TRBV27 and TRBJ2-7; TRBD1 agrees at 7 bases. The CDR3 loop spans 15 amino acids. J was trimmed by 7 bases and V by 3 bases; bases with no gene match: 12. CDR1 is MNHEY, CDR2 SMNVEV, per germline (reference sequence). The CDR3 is CASSFQDRTPEEQYF. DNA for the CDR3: TGTGCCAGCAGTTTCCAGGACAGGACCCCTGAAGAGCAGTACTTC.

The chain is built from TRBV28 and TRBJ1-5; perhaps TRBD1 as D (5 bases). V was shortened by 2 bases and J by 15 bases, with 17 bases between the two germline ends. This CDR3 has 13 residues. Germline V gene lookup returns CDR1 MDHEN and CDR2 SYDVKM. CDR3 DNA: TGTGCCAGCAGTTTAGGAGAAGAGGGACGGCCGCATTTT. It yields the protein CASSLGEEGRPHF.

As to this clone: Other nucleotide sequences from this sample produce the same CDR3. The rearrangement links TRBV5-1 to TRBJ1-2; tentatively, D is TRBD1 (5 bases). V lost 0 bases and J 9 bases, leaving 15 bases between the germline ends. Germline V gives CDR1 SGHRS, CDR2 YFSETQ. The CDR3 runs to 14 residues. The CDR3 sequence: CASSLGQGKRSYTF. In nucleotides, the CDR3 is TGCGCCAGCAGCTTGGGGCAGGGTAAGAGGAGCTACACCTTC.

Written as DNA, the CDR3 is TGTGCCAGCAGTTTTGGTACCAGGGGATATAATTCACCCCTCCACTTT. Its protein is CASSFGTRGYNSPLHF. J is TRBJ1-6 and V is TRBV28; TRBD1 is a possible D gene (6 bases). Germline CDR1 is MDHEN and CDR2 is SYDVKM. V gave up 3 bases and J gave up 4 bases, with 13 bases separating them. The CDR3 is made up of 16 amino acids.

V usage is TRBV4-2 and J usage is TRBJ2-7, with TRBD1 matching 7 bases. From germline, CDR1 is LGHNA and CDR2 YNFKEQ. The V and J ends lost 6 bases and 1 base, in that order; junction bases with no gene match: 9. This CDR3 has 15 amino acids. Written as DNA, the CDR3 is TGTGCCAGCAGTAGGGGGACAGAGGCTTCCTACGAGCAGTACTTC. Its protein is CASSRGTEASYEQYF.

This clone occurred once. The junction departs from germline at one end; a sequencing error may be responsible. CDR3 in DNA: TGTGCCAGCAGCAGGAACAGGGACTCGTCCCCTTTCTTC. Translating it yields CASSRNRDSSPFF. This rearrangement joins TRBV7-2 to TRBJ2-7; D is tentatively TRBD1 or TRBD2 (6 bases each). This CDR3 contains 13 residues. Germline CDR1 is SGHTA and CDR2 is FQGNSA. Combining the CDR3 with reference TRBV7-2 and TRBJ2-7 gives the whole variable domain GAGVSQSPSNKVTEKGKDVELRCDPISGHTALYWYRQSLGQGLEFLIYFQGNSAPDKSGLPSDRFSAERTGGSVSTLTIQRTQQEDSAVYLCASSRNRDSSPFFGPGTRLTVT.

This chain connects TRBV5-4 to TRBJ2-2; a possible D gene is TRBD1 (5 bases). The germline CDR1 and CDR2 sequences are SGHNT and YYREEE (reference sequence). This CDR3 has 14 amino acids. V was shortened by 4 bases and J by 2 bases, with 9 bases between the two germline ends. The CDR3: CASSRDSNTGELFF. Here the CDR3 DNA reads TGTGCCAGCAGCAGAGACAGTAACACCGGGGAGCTGTTTTTT.

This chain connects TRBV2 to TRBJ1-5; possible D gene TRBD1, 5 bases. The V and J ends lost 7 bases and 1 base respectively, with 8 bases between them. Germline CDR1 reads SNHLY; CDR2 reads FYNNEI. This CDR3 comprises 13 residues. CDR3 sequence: CASMGDSNQPQHF. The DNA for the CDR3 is TGTGCCAGCATGGGGGACAGCAATCAGCCCCAGCATTTT.